A selection of T cell receptor beta chains follows, all from one sample in a study of cytomegalovirus exposure and HLA in healthy donors. Profiled with immunoSEQ multiplex PCR; TCRdb holds only in-frame clones, not every one. The sample contains 150,000 to 200,000 clones, less than 90% of which appear only once. Source material: PBMCs. These receptors all come from a man in his thirties or forties in good health and CMV-seropositive. CDR3s include the opening cysteine and the closing phenylalanine or tryptophan. Each record gives: clone size, V gene, J gene, D gene, CDR3 DNA, CDR3 protein. D genes are given only for firm matches. Only some rows state a clone size, as once, few, many or a class for expanded clones.

>-|TRBV9|TRBJ2-3|TRBD2
TGTGCCAGCAGCGTAGAAGCTTTGGCTAGCGGGGGGGATACGCAGTATTTT
CASSVEALASGGDTQYF
>-|TRBV5-4|TRBJ2-7|TRBD1
TGTGCCAGCAGCTTGGGCCCGACAGGGGGTTACGAGCAGTACTTC
CASSLGPTGGYEQYF
>-|TRBV29-1|TRBJ2-3|-
TGCAGTTTACGGGGAGCCGACCGTGGGGATACGCAGTATTTT
CSLRGADRGDTQYF
>-|TRBV5-6|TRBJ2-7|TRBD2
TGTGCCAGCAGCTTGGACCGACTAGCGGGAGTAGTGGTCTACGAGCAGTACTTC
CASSLDRLAGVVVYEQYF
>-|TRBV18|TRBJ1-1|TRBD1
TGTGCCAGCTCACCACCGGGACAGAGTTCTGAAGCTTTCTTT
CASSPPGQSSEAFF
>few|TRBV28|TRBJ2-5|TRBD1
TGTGCCAGCACTCACCCGGGACAGGGAACAGAGACCCAGTACTTC
CASTHPGQGTETQYF
>-|TRBV27|TRBJ2-7|-
TGTGCCAGCAGTTCACCAGACAGGATCTCCTACGAGCAGTACTTC
CASSSPDRISYEQYF
>-|TRBV9|TRBJ2-3|TRBD1
TGTGCCAGCAACGGACAGGGGGCGGCAGATACGCAGTATTTT
CASNGQGAADTQYF
>-|TRBV6-5|TRBJ2-7|TRBD1
TGTGCCAGCAGTTACGGACAGGGAGTCTACGAGCAGTACTTC
CASSYGQGVYEQYF
>-|TRBV5-1|TRBJ2-6|TRBD1
TGCGCCAGCAGCTCCCTCGGACAGGCTAGTTCTGGGGCCAACGTCCTGACTTTC
CASSSLGQASSGANVLTF
>-|TRBV7-9|TRBJ2-1|-
TGTGCCAGCAGCTTAGAAGGCCCGGGAGCCTACAATGAGCAGTTCTTC
CASSLEGPGAYNEQFF
>-|TRBV27|TRBJ2-7|-
TGTGCCAGCAAGTTTACCCAACAGGGACCAACCTACGAGCAGTACTTC
CASKFTQQGPTYEQYF
>-|TRBV5-1|TRBJ2-1|-
TGCGCCAGCAGCCCCTCGACCACAGGGCCGAACTACAATGAGCAGTTCTTC
CASSPSTTGPNYNEQFF
>-|TRBV5-1|TRBJ1-1|-
TGCGCCAGCAGCCCGGTTGGGCGCGCTGAAGCTTTCTTT
CASSPVGRAEAFF
>-|TRBV5-6|TRBJ2-7|-
TGTGCCAGCAGCTTGGCGGGGGACAGCACAATGACCGAGCAGTACTTC
CASSLAGDSTMTEQYF
>few|TRBV28|TRBJ2-6|-
TGTGCCAGCAGTCAAACAGGGCTCGGGACTGGGGCCAACGTCCTGACTTTC
CASSQTGLGTGANVLTF
>-|TRBV5-1|TRBJ2-7|TRBD2
TGCGCCAGCAGCTTACCAGGGCGCCGAGCGGGAGGGGGCGAGCAGTACTTC
CASSLPGRRAGGGEQYF
>-|TRBV5-1|TRBJ2-5|TRBD2
TGCGCCAGCAGCTTGGTGACTAGCGGGGGGGCCTTTGAACAAGAGACCCAGTACTTC
CASSLVTSGGAFEQETQYF
>-|TRBV27|TRBJ2-1|-
TGTGCCAGCAGCCCGGGGGACAGCCGTTACAATGAGCAGTTCTTC
CASSPGDSRYNEQFF
>-|TRBV2|TRBJ2-3|TRBD2
TGTGCCAGCAGTTTTCCGCTAGCGGGAGGGATAGATACGCAGTATTTT
CASSFPLAGGIDTQYF
>-|TRBV7-9|TRBJ2-5|TRBD2
TGTGCCAGCAGCCAAGGACTAGCGGGAGGAGAGACCCAGTACTTC
CASSQGLAGGETQYF
>-|TRBV27|TRBJ1-2|TRBD1
TGTGCCAGCAGTACACAGGGGAATGGCTACACCTTC
CASSTQGNGYTF
>-|TRBV7-2|TRBJ1-5|TRBD1
TGTGCCAGCAGCCGACAGGGAGGAAATCAGCCCCAGCATTTT
CASSRQGGNQPQHF
>once|TRBV11-2|TRBJ2-7|-
TGCGCCAGCAGCCCGGGGAGGTGGTACGAGCAGTACTTC
CASSPGRWYEQYF
>-|TRBV7-2|TRBJ1-2|-
TGTGCCAGCAGCTTAGATAGAAATGGCTACACCTTC
CASSLDRNGYTF
>-|TRBV7-2|TRBJ2-7|TRBD2
TGTGCCAGCAGCTTTAACCGACTAGCGGATACCTACGAGCAGTACTTC
CASSFNRLADTYEQYF
>-|TRBV5-4|TRBJ2-5|TRBD1
TGTGCCAGCAATCAGAACAGGGGGCCGGAGACCCAGTACTTC
CASNQNRGPETQYF
>-|TRBV5-6|TRBJ2-7|TRBD1
TGTGCCAGCAGCCCCAACAGGGGGCGCATCTCCTACGAGCAGTACTTC
CASSPNRGRISYEQYF
>-|TRBV28|TRBJ1-1|TRBD1
TGTGCCAGCAGAGGACAGGCGGGCCGGGTTGAAGCTTTCTTT
CASRGQAGRVEAFF
>-|TRBV2|TRBJ2-5|-
TGTGCCAGCAGAAACGGGGGAATAGCGACCCAGTACTTC
CASRNGGIATQYF
>-|TRBV29-1|TRBJ2-6|-
TGCAGCGTTGTAACAGACTCTGGGGCCAACGTCCTGACTTTC
CSVVTDSGANVLTF
>-|TRBV25-1|TRBJ1-2|-
TGTGCCAGCAGTGAGCAGGGGCAATCCTATGGCTACACCTTC
CASSEQGQSYGYTF
>-|TRBV19|TRBJ1-5|-
TGTGCCAGTAGTATCGAACTAAATCAGCCCCAGCATTTT
CASSIELNQPQHF
>-|TRBV4-1|TRBJ2-1|-
TGCGCCAGCAGCCCCTCGGAGGGATACAATGAGCAGTTCTTC
CASSPSEGYNEQFF
>-|TRBV30|TRBJ2-3|TRBD1
TGTGCCTGGAGGACAGGGGCTAGCACAGATACGCAGTATTTT
CAWRTGASTDTQYF
>-|TRBV6-4|TRBJ2-3|TRBD2
TGTGCCAGCAGTGACCGAAGCGGGGCAGATACGCAGTATTTT
CASSDRSGADTQYF
>-|TRBV30|TRBJ2-1|TRBD2
TGTGCCTGGAGTTATGGAGGGACTAGCGGGGGCTCCTACAATGAGCAGTTCTTC
CAWSYGGTSGGSYNEQFF
>-|TRBV6-6|TRBJ1-2|TRBD1
TGTGCCAGCAGTGGACAGGGTGAGGGCACTGATGGCTACACCTTC
CASSGQGEGTDGYTF
>-|TRBV2|TRBJ1-2|-
TGTGCCACCGGGTCGGGCAGGAAAGCGGTGTACACCTTC
CATGSGRKAVYTF
>few|TRBV4-1|TRBJ2-6|-
TGCGCCAGCAGCCAATTAACTGGGGCCAACGTCCTGACTTTC
CASSQLTGANVLTF
>-|TRBV5-1|TRBJ2-5|-
TGCGCCAGCAGCTCAGCTCAGGGACTCCAAGAGACCCAGTACTTC
CASSSAQGLQETQYF
>-|TRBV5-1|TRBJ2-5|TRBD2
TGCGCCAGCAAGCGGGAAGGAGAGACCCAGTACTTC
CASKREGETQYF
>-|TRBV6-6|TRBJ2-7|-
TGTGCCAGCACCGGAGTCTACGAGCAGTACTTC
CASTGVYEQYF
>-|TRBV12-1|TRBJ1-1|-
TGTGCCAGCAGCTTAATTCGGGACATGACCTTTCTGAACACTGAAGCTTTCTTT
CASSLIRDMTFLNTEAFF
>-|TRBV2|TRBJ1-5|-
TGTGCCAGCACCAGGGGCAATCAGCCCCAGCATTTT
CASTRGNQPQHF
>-|TRBV13|TRBJ2-5|-
TGTGCCAGCAGCTTGGGAACAGGCTACCAAGAGACCCAGTACTTC
CASSLGTGYQETQYF
>once|TRBV7-7|TRBJ2-5|TRBD1
TGTGCCAGCAGCAGGGGACAGGCTGACCAAGAGACCCAGTACTTC
CASSRGQADQETQYF
>-|TRBV5-1|TRBJ1-2|-
TGCGCCAGCAGCTTGGAGGCAGGGAGGAGTAATGGCTACACCTTC
CASSLEAGRSNGYTF
>-|TRBV11-2|TRBJ2-5|-
TGTGCCAGCAGCTACAGGGCTGGAGCCCAAGAGACCCAGTACTTC
CASSYRAGAQETQYF
>few|TRBV4-3|TRBJ1-4|-
TGCGCCAGCAGCCAAGATCCGGCGGCAACTAATGAAAAACTGTTTTTT
CASSQDPAATNEKLFF
>-|TRBV2|TRBJ2-7|TRBD1
TGTGCCAGCAGACTGGACAGGGGGGAGGAGCAGTACTTC
CASRLDRGEEQYF
>-|TRBV7-2|TRBJ1-2|-
TGTGCCAGCAGCTTAGACGCTTCGCGCTATGGCTACACCTTC
CASSLDASRYGYTF
>-|TRBV19|TRBJ2-7|TRBD1
TGTGCCAGTAGCTTAATCCAGGGACAGGCCTCAGACGAGCAGTACTTC
CASSLIQGQASDEQYF
>once|TRBV28|TRBJ1-6|-
TGTGCCAGCAGGCCCGGGGCAGGGGCCAATTCACCCCTCCACTTT
CASRPGAGANSPLHF
>-|TRBV11-2|TRBJ1-5|-
TGTGCCAGCAGCTTAGGTCAGCAGCCCCAGCATTTT
CASSLGQQPQHF
>-|TRBV6-5|TRBJ1-5|TRBD1
TGTGCCAGCAGTTCTGGGGGACAGGGAAGCGGTCAGCCCCAGCATTTT
CASSSGGQGSGQPQHF
>-|TRBV2|TRBJ2-7|TRBD2
TGTGCCAGCAGTGCCGGGACTAGCGGAACCTACGAGCAGTACTTC
CASSAGTSGTYEQYF
>-|TRBV6-5|TRBJ2-5|TRBD1
TGTGCCAGCAGAATACAGGGGGCTTCTAGAGAGACCCAGTACTTC
CASRIQGASRETQYF
>-|TRBV28|TRBJ1-2|TRBD1
TGTGCCAGTCTATCCGGGACAGCATATGGCTACACCTTC
CASLSGTAYGYTF